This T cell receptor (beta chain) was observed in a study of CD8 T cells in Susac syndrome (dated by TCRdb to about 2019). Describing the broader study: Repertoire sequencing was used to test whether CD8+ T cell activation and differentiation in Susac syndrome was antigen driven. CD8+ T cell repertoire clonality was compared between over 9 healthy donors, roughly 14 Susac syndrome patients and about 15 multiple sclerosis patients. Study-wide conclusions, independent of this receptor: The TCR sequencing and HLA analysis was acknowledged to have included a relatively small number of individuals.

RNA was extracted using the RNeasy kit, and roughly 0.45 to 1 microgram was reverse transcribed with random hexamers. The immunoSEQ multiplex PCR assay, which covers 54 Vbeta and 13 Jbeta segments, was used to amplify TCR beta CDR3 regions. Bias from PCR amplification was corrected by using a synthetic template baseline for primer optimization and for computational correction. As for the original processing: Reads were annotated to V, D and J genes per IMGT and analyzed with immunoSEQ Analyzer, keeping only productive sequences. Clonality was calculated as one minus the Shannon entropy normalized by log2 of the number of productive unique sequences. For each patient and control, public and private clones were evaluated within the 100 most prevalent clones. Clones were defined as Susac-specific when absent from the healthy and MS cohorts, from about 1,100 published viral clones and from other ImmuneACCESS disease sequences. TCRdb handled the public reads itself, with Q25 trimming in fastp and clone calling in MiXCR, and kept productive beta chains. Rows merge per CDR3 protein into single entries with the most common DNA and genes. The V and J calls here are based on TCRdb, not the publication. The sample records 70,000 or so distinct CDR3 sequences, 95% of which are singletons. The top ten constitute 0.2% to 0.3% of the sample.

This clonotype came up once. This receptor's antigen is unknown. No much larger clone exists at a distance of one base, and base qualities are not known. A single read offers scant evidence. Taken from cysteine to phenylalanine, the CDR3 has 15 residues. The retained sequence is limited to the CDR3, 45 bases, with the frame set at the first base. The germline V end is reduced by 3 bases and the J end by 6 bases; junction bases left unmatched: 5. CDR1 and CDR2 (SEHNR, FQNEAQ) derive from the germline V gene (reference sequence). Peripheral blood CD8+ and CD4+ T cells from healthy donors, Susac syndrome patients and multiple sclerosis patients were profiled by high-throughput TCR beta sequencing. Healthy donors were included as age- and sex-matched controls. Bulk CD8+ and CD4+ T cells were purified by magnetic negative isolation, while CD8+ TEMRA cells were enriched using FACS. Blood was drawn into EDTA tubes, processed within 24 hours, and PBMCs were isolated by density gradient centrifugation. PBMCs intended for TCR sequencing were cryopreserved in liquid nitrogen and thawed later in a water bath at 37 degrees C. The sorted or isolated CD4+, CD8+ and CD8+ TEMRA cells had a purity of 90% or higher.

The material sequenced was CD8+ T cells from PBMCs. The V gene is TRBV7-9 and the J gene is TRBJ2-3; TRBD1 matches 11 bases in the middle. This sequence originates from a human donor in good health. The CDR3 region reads CASSLDRGRGDTQYF. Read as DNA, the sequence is TGTGCCAGCAGCTTGGACAGGGGGCGAGGTGATACGCAGTATTTT.